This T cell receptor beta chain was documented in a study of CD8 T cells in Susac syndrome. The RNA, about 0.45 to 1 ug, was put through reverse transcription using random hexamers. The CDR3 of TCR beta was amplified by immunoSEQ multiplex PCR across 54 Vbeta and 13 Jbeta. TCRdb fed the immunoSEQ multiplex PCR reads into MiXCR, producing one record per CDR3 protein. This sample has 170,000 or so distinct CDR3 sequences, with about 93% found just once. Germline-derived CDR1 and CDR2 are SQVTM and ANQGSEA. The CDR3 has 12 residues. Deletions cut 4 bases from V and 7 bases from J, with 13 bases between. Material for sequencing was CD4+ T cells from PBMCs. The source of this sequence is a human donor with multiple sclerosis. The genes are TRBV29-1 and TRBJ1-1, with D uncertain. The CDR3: CSVVKAPIEAFF. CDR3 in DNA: TGCAGCGTTGTAAAGGCCCCCATTGAAGCTTTCTTT.